The 20 T cell receptor beta chains listed next were all sequenced from one sample in a study of blood T cell repertoires in COVID-19. The data were produced by immunoSEQ multiplex PCR, yet TCRdb's version contains in-frame clones alone and is incomplete. This sample has around 280,000 clones; over 80% occur once, and the top ten carry around 4%. The material sequenced was peripheral blood. The receptors originated from a woman aged 45-60 years with active or convalescent COVID-19.

The chain uses TRBV7-9 and TRBJ1-3; 9 bases match TRBD1. The junction had 3 bases not matched to a gene; V was cut back by 2 bases and J by 4 bases. CDR3 size: 15 residues. Germline assignment: CDR1 SEHNR and CDR2 FQNEAQ (reference sequence). CDR3 nucleotides: TGTGCCAGCAGCTTAACCGGGACAGGGGGAAACACCATATATTTT. As protein: CASSLTGTGGNTIYF.

The chain links TRBV28 to TRBJ1-6; the D gene is possibly TRBD1 (6 bases). Germline lookup yields CDR1 MDHEN and CDR2 SYDVKM. Deletions cut 7 bases from V and 4 bases from J, with 17 bases between. The CDR3 totals 16 residues. The CDR3 coding sequence is TGTGCCAGCATCGAGGTCCGGACAGCATATAATTCACCCCTCCACTTT. Amino acids: CASIEVRTAYNSPLHF. The entire variable domain, with the rest obtained from reference TRBV28 and TRBJ1-6, is as follows: DVKVTQSSRYLVKRTGEKVFLECVQDMDHENMFWYRQDPGLGLRLIYFSYDVKMKEKGDIPEGYSVSREKKERFSLILESASTNQTSMYLCASIEVRTAYNSPLHFGNGTRLTVT.

This clone has a single count. V usage is TRBV19 and J usage is TRBJ2-5; a weak D match, TRBD1 (6 bases). The CDR3 spans 13 residues. The germline V gene encodes CDR1 LNHDA and CDR2 SQIVND (reference sequence). The CDR3 sequence is CAVKGTTQETQYF. CDR3 DNA: TGTGCAGTAAAGGGGACAACCCAAGAGACCCAGTACTTC.

V and J are TRBV27 and TRBJ1-4; 11 positions agree with TRBD1. Germline CDR1 and CDR2: MNHEY and SMNVEV (reference sequence). Trimming cost V 6 bases and J 3 bases; bases outside gene matches: 6. The length of the CDR3 is 16 residues. For the CDR3, the DNA is TGTGCCAGCAGAGGACAGGGGGCTCGGGCTAATGAAAAACTGTTTTTT. Its protein product is CASRGQGARANEKLFF.

The rearrangement joins TRBV2 to TRBJ2-5; TRBD1 aligns across 9 bases. The CDR3 is 14 amino acids. CDR1 SNHLY and CDR2 FYNNEI come from the germline V gene. The J segment lost 3 bases and the V segment lost 6 bases, leaving 5 bases of the junction unmatched. The CDR3 nucleotides read TGTGCCAGCAGGGAGGACAGGGGTGAAGAGACCCAGTACTTC. Translated, it gives CASREDRGEETQYF.

This clone is a singleton in its sample. The chain joins TRBV19 to TRBJ2-2; weak D call: TRBD1 (6 bases). Between the trimmed V and J ends, which lost 7 bases and 5 bases, there was a span of 14 bases. CDR3 length: 14 amino acids. Germline V gene data show CDR1 as LNHDA and CDR2 as SQIVND (reference sequence). Here the CDR3 DNA reads TGTGCCAGTACCCCAGGGGCAGGGACCGGGGAGCTGTTTTTT. The encoded protein is CASTPGAGTGELFF.

The chain combines TRBV28 with TRBJ2-7; D uncertain. The V end was cut by 4 bases, the J end by 4 bases, with 20 bases between. The CDR3 has 16 amino acids. The germline V gene has CDR1 MDHEN and CDR2 SYDVKM. The CDR3 nucleotides read TGTGCCAGCAGTTCCCCGAGACTCCGTTTTTATTACGAGCAGTACTTC. It codes for CASSSPRLRFYYEQYF.

The J gene is TRBJ2-7, the V gene TRBV5-1; a possible D gene is TRBD2 (5 bases). Germline CDR1 is SGHRS and CDR2 is YFSETQ. The length of the CDR3 is 17 residues. Trimming stripped 0 bases from V and 0 bases from J, with 16 bases between. CDR3 nucleotide sequence: TGCGCCAGCAGCTTGGCCGGCACGCAGCGGAACTCCTACGAGCAGTACTTC. Amino acid sequence: CASSLAGTQRNSYEQYF.

This clone was observed a handful of times. The rearrangement uses TRBV3-1 (or the pseudogene TRBV3-2) and TRBJ2-7; tentative D call: TRBD1 (6 bases). Germline CDR1 and CDR2: LGHDT and YNNKEL (reference sequence). Between the trimmed V and J ends, which lost 0 bases and 7 bases, there was a span of 19 bases. The CDR3 has 16 amino acids. The CDR3 reads CASSQDLLQGRREQYF. CDR3 bases: TGTGCCAGCAGCCAAGATCTCCTACAGGGTAGAAGGGAGCAGTACTTC.

The J gene is TRBJ2-3, the V gene TRBV3-1 (or the pseudogene TRBV3-2), with D hard to call. Germline assignment: CDR1 LGHDT and CDR2 YNNKEL (reference sequence). This CDR3 is 14 amino acids long. V shed 4 bases and J shed 1 base, with 9 bases lying between them. CDR3 DNA sequence: TGTGCCAGCAGCCCCGGAGTGGGCACAGATACGCAGTATTTT. Translation: CASSPGVGTDTQYF.

The genes are TRBV27 and TRBJ2-7; no clear D gene. The V gene's germline CDR1 is MNHEY and CDR2 SMNVEV (reference sequence). This CDR3 region has 13 residues. The V end lost 6 bases, the J end lost 6 bases, and 15 bases lay between the germline ends. The CDR3 loop reads CASRSLGTLEQYF. The CDR3 DNA reads TGTGCCAGCAGATCCCTAGGCACTCTCGAGCAGTACTTC.

The CDR3 loop reads CASRPSGSDTDTQYF. CDR3 sequence (DNA): TGTGCCAGTCGGCCTAGCGGGAGTGACACAGATACGCAGTATTTT. The rearrangement uses TRBV19 and TRBJ2-3, with 10 positions matching TRBD2. The CDR3 extends over 15 amino acids. The V gene end was trimmed by 8 bases and the J gene end by 2 bases; junction bases not matched to a gene: 7. CDR1 LNHDA and CDR2 SQIVND come from the germline V gene (reference sequence). Full variable domain (remainder filled in from reference TRBV19 and TRBJ2-3): DGGITQSPKYLFRKEGQNVTLSCEQNLNHDAMYWYRQDPGQGLRLIYYSQIVNDFQKGDIAEGYSVSREKKESFPLTVTSAQKNPTAFYLCASRPSGSDTDTQYFGPGTRLTVL.

The chain has TRBV5-6 and TRBJ2-3; D is unresolved. The germline V gene has CDR1 SGHDT and CDR2 YYEEEE. CDR3 size: 14 residues. V was trimmed by 5 bases and J by 2 bases, leaving 12 bases between them. CDR3 in DNA: TGTGCCAGCAGGGTACTTCAATTCACAGATACGCAGTATTTT. Protein: CASRVLQFTDTQYF.

The chain links TRBV6-4 to TRBJ2-2; 7 nucleotides line up with TRBD2. The CDR3 runs 15 residues. Losses at the gene ends were 6 bases for V and 5 bases for J; bases not matched to a gene: 9. Germline V gives CDR1 MRHNA, CDR2 SNTAGT. In DNA, the CDR3 is TGTGCCAGCAGACCCATGGCGGGAGTTACCGGGGAGCTGTTTTTT. It is translated as CASRPMAGVTGELFF.

V gene TRBV7-6 combines with J gene TRBJ2-1; TRBD2 is a possible D gene (6 bases). Trimming stripped 5 bases from V and 8 bases from J, with 16 bases between. The CDR3 has 14 residues. Germline V gene lookup returns CDR1 SGHVS and CDR2 FNYEAQ. The CDR3 DNA reads TGTGCCAGCAGCGGGACTGCGAGGGGCGATGAGCAGTTCTTC. This gives the protein CASSGTARGDEQFF.

This chain links TRBV5-1 with TRBJ2-1, with 7 bases lining up with TRBD2. The V gene's germline CDR1 is SGHRS and CDR2 YFSETQ. The CDR3 extends over 16 amino acids. V was pared by 0 bases and J by 4 bases, with 7 bases of the junction left unmatched. CDR3 DNA: TGCGCCAGCAGCTTGGTTGCGGGAGCCATATACAATGAGCAGTTCTTC. This translates into CASSLVAGAIYNEQFF.

The chain is built from TRBV2 and TRBJ2-2, with D possibly being TRBD1 (6 bases). Germline loops: CDR1 SNHLY, CDR2 FYNNEI. The ends were cut back, 0 bases at V and 1 base at J, with 18 bases in the middle. The CDR3 totals 19 residues. CDR3: CASSEANQGKAENTGELFF. The CDR3 DNA follows: TGTGCCAGCAGTGAAGCCAACCAGGGGAAAGCCGAGAACACCGGGGAGCTGTTTTTT.

This clone has a single count. This chain uses TRBV30 with TRBJ2-1; 10 bases match TRBD1. The CDR3 runs to 14 residues. Germline CDR1 and CDR2: GTSNPN and SVGIG (reference sequence). Unmatched junction bases numbered 3, after V lost 3 bases and J lost 4 bases. The CDR3 bases are TGTGCCTGGAGGGGGGACAGGGGTTACAATGAGCAGTTCTTC. This codes for CAWRGDRGYNEQFF.

This chain links TRBV7-3 with TRBJ2-3; perhaps TRBD2 as D (6 bases). The CDR3 is 15 residues long. Germline V CDR1 and CDR2: SGHTA, FQGTGA. V lost 5 bases and J lost 4, with 16 bases in between. The CDR3 DNA reads TGTGCCAGCAGCCTACACCGGGACTCTCCAGATACGCAGTATTTT. Encoded protein: CASSLHRDSPDTQYF. Variable domain in full (rest from reference TRBV7-3 and TRBJ2-3): GAGVSQTPSNKVTEKGKYVELRCDPISGHTALYWYRQSLGQGPEFLIYFQGTGAADDSGLPNDRFFAVRPEGSVSTLKIQRTERGDSAVYLCASSLHRDSPDTQYFGPGTRLTVL.

The V gene is TRBV15, the J gene TRBJ2-5; 12 bases line up with TRBD1. V trimming: 1 base; J trimming: 5 bases; junction bases outside the gene matches: 2. CDR3 size: 15 residues. Germline V gives CDR1 LNHNV, CDR2 YYDKDF (reference sequence). CDR3 loop: CATSRGDRGQETQYF. The CDR3 DNA reads TGTGCCACCAGCAGAGGGGACAGGGGGCAGGAGACCCAGTACTTC.